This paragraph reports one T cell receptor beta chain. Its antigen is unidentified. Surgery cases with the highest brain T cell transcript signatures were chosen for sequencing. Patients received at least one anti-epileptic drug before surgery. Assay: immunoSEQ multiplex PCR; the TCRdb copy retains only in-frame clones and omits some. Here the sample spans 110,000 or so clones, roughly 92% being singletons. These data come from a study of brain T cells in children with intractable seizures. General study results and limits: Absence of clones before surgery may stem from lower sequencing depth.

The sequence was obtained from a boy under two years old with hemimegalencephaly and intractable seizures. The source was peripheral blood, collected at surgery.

As DNA, the CDR3 is TGTGCCAGCAGTTTAATAGCCGGGGAGCTGTTTTTT. Amino acids: CASSLIAGELFF. V and J are TRBV12-3 or TRBV12-4 and TRBJ2-2; D gene uncertain. The V gene lost 2 bases and the J gene lost 6 bases, with 4 bases spanning the gap. The length of the CDR3 is 12 residues.